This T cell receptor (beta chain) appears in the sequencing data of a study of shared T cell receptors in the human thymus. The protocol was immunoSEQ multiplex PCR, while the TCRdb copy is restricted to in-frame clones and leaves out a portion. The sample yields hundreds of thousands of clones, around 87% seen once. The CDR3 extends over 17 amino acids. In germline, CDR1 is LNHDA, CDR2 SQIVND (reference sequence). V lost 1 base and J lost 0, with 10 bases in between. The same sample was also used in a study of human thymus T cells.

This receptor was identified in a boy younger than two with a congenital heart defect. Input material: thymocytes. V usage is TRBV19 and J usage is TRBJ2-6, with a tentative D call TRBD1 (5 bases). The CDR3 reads CASSIGQNLSGANVLTF. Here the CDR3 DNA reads TGTGCCAGTAGTATAGGACAGAACCTCTCTGGGGCCAACGTCCTGACTTTC.